These T cell receptor beta chains were read from a single sample in a study of T-cell memory formation after mild COVID-19. Each CDR3 protein gets one entry after TCRdb re-called the 5' RACE reads with MiXCR. The sample carries about 350,000 distinct CDR3 sequences, roughly 15% recorded once. Source material: PBMCs or a T cell subset sorted from them (not recorded which). The origin of the receptors is a man aged 18 to 30 who had mild COVID-19 (a few samples of this study predate the infection). Cell type and time point are not known. Both conserved end residues are part of each CDR3. A D gene is named only where the DNA matches it firmly. Expanded clones are given a class, and other clones once, few, many or no size at all.

V	size	D	J	DNA	CDR3
TRBV5-4	-	TRBD1	TRBJ2-3	TGTGCCAGCAGCGAGAAACAGGGGTTCGGGAATACGCAGTATTTT	CASSEKQGFGNTQYF
TRBV5-1	once	TRBD1	TRBJ2-4	TGCGCCAGCAGCCCGACAGGGCCAGCCAAAAACATTCAGTACTTC	CASSPTGPAKNIQYF
TRBV12-3/TRBV12-4	-	-	TRBJ2-5	TGTGCCAGCAGCCTAGGCGGGCCCCCAGAGACCCAGTACTTC	CASSLGGPPETQYF
TRBV20-1	-	TRBD2	TRBJ2-3	TGCAGTGCTAGTCGGGGGGACTACAGCACAGATACGCAGTATTTT	CSASRGDYSTDTQYF
TRBV28	few	-	TRBJ1-2	TGTGCCAGCAGTTTTCCAGGGGCTAACTATGGCTACACCTTC	CASSFPGANYGYTF
TRBV7-2	few	-	TRBJ2-7	TGTGCCAGCGCCTTGTCCTACGAGCAGTACTTC	CASALSYEQYF
TRBV7-8	-	TRBD2	TRBJ2-5	TGTGCCAGCAGCTTAGGATTAGCGGGGGGCTCTCAAGAGACCCAGTACTTC	CASSLGLAGGSQETQYF
TRBV5-1	few	-	TRBJ1-2	TGCGCCAGCAGCTGGACTCCCGGACGGGCAGAAGTCTATGGCTACACCTTC	CASSWTPGRAEVYGYTF
TRBV7-6	few	-	TRBJ2-3	TGTGCCAGCAGCCTGGCAGGGAGGTCGGATACGCAGTATTTT	CASSLAGRSDTQYF
TRBV10-3	-	-	TRBJ1-3	TGTGCCATCAGTGAGTACGGCATCTCTGGAAACACCATATATTTT	CAISEYGISGNTIYF
TRBV3-1	-	-	TRBJ2-3	TGTGCCAGCAGCCAAGAGGGGAGGGGGCCAGATACGCAGTATTTT	CASSQEGRGPDTQYF
TRBV6-2/TRBV6-3	few	TRBD1	TRBJ1-6	TGTGCCAGCAGACTTTTCGACAGGGGAGAGAATTCACCCCTCCACTTT	CASRLFDRGENSPLHF
TRBV7-6	-	-	TRBJ2-7	TGTGCCAGCAGCTCCCAATGGGGCGAGCAGTACTTC	CASSSQWGEQYF
TRBV5-5	few	TRBD2	TRBJ2-5	TGTGCCAGCAGCCCCGGACTAGCGGGGGGGGTAGAGACCCAGTACTTC	CASSPGLAGGVETQYF
TRBV19	few	TRBD1	TRBJ2-1	TGTGCCAGTAGTATCAGGGGGATCCCCTACAATGAGCAGTTCTTC	CASSIRGIPYNEQFF
TRBV29-1	few	-	TRBJ2-1	TGCAGCGTGCCCCTAGCGCTCCCAGGCAATGAGCAGTTCTTC	CSVPLALPGNEQFF
TRBV6-1	-	-	TRBJ2-2	TGTGCCAGCAGTGCGGTCAGGGTCGGCACCGGGGAGCTGTTTTTT	CASSAVRVGTGELFF